The sequence of this T cell receptor beta chain was determined in a study of vaccination and CD4 T cells after COVID-19. Study conclusions and caveats: Convalescent patients had 304 of 307 vaccine-specific clones showing spike mono-reactivity.

Once obtained from cultured CD4+ T cells, the DNA was sequenced using the Oncomine TCR Beta short-read assay. Each CDR3 protein gets one entry after TCRdb re-called the PCR reads with MiXCR. The top ten hold around 33% of the sample, which has some 5,000 distinct CDR3 sequences, roughly 60% seen once. There are 14 residues in the CDR3. Germline assignment: CDR1 SEHNR and CDR2 FQNEAQ (reference sequence). V gave up 8 bases and J gave up 4 bases, with 12 bases separating them. Treatment here: approximately 10-day PBMC culture with coronavirus spike peptide pools or control peptides (ViraFEST assay). As for this clonotype: Its antigen is not known.

The TCR was taken from a human donor who had recovered from COVID-19. This sequence joins TRBV7-9 and TRBJ1-6; weak D call: TRBD1 (5 bases). What was sequenced was CD4+ T cells from blood, cultured in vitro. In nucleotides, the CDR3 is TGTGCCAGCGGCTGGGGGGATTATAATTCACCCCTCCACTTT. Translating gives CASGWGDYNSPLHF. The entire variable domain, with the rest obtained from reference TRBV7-9 and TRBJ1-6, is as follows: DTGVSQNPRHKITKRGQNVTFRCDPISEHNRLYWYRQTLGQGPEFLTYFQNEAQLEKSRLLSDRFSAERPKGSFSTLEIQRTEQGDSAMYLCASGWGDYNSPLHFGNGTRLTVT.